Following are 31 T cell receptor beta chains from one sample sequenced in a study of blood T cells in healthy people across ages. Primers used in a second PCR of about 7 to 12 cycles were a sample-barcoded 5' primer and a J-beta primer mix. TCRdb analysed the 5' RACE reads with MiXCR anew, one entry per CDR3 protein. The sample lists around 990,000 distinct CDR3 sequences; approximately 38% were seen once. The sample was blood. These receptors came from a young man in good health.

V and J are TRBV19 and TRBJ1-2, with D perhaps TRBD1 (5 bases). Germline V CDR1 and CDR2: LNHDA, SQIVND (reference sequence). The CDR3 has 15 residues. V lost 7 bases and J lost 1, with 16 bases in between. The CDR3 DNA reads TGTGCCAGTATCGCCGCGGGACCGATTAACTATGGCTACACCTTC. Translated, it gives CASIAAGPINYGYTF.

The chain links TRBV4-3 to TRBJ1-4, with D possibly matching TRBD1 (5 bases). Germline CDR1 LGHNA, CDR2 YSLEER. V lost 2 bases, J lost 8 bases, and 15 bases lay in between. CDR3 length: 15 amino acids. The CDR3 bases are TGCGCCAGCAGCCAAAATCCGGGGCTCGGGGAAAAACTGTTTTTT. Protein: CASSQNPGLGEKLFF.

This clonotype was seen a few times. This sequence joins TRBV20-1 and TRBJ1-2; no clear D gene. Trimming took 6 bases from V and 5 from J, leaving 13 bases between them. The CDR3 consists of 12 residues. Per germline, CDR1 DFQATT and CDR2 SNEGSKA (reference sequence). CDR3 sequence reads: CSAPVPRYGYTF. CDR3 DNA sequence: TGCAGTGCCCCGGTGCCGAGATATGGCTACACCTTC.

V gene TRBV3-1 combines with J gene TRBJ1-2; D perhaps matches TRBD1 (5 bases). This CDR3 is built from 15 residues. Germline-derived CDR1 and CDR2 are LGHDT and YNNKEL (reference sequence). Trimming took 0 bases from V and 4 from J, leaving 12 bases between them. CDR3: CASSQDADNIYGYTF. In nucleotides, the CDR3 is TGTGCCAGCAGCCAAGATGCGGACAACATCTATGGCTACACCTTC. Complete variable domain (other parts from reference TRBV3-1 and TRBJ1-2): DTAVSQTPKYLVTQMGNDKSIKCEQNLGHDTMYWYKQDSKKFLKIMFSYNNKELIINETVPNRFSPKSPDKAHLNLHINSLELGDSAVYFCASSQDADNIYGYTFGSGTRLTVV.

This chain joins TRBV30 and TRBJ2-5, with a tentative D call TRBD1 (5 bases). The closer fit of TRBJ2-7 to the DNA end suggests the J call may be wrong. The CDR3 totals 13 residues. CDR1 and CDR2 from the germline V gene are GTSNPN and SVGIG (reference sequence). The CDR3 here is CAWRKTASYEQYF. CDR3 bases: TGTGCCTGGAGGAAGACAGCCTCCTACGAGCAGTACTTC.

CDR3 bases: TGTGCCAGCAGCTCCCGGGGGGACAGGGTCCACGAGCAGTACTTC. Translated: CASSSRGDRVHEQYF. The rearrangement links TRBV7-9 to TRBJ2-7; 9 nucleotides line up with TRBD1. J lost 5 bases, V lost 4 bases, and 9 bases had no gene match. Germline CDR1 is SEHNR and CDR2 is FQNEAQ (reference sequence). The CDR3 runs 15 residues. The variable domain in full, completed from reference TRBV7-9 and TRBJ2-7, reads DTGVSQNPRHKITKRGQNVTFRCDPISEHNRLYWYRQTLGQGPEFLTYFQNEAQLEKSRLLSDRFSAERPKGSFSTLEIQRTEQGDSAMYLCASSSRGDRVHEQYFGPGTRLTVT.

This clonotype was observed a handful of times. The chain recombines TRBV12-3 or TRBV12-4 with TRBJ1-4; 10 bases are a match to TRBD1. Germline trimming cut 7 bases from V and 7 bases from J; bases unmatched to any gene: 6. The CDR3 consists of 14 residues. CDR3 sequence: CASTVGQGSEKLFF. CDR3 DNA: TGTGCCAGCACCGTGGGACAGGGGAGTGAAAAACTGTTTTTT.

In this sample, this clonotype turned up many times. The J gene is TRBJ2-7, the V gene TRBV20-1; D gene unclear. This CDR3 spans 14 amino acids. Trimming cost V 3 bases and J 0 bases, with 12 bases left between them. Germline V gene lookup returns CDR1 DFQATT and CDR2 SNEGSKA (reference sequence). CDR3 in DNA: TGCAGTGCTAGTTTCCACTCGAGCTCCTACGAGCAGTACTTC. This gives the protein CSASFHSSSYEQYF.

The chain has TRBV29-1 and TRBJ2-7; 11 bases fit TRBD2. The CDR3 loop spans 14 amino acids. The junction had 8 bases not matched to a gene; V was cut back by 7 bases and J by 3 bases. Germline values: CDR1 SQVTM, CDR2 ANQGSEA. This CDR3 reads CSAGRLAGSYEQYF. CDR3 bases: TGCAGCGCTGGGAGACTAGCGGGGAGCTACGAGCAGTACTTC.

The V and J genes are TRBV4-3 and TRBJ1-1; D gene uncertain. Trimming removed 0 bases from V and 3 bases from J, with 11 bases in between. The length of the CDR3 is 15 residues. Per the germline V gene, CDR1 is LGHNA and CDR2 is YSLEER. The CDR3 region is CASSQDVGEYTEAFF. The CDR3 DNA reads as TGCGCCAGCAGCCAAGATGTCGGGGAATACACTGAAGCTTTCTTT.

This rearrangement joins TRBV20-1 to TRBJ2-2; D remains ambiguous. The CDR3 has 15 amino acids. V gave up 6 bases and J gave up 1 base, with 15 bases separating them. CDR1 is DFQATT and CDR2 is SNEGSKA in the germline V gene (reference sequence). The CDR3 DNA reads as TGCAGTGCCCCCTTGGGAATCTTGAACACCGGGGAGCTGTTTTTT. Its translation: CSAPLGILNTGELFF.

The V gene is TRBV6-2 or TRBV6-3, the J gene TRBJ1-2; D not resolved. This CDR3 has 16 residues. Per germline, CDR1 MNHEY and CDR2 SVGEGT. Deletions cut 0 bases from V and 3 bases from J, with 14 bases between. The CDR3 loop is CASSYSREVGDYGYTF. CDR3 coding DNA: TGTGCCAGCAGTTACTCGAGGGAAGTGGGCGACTATGGCTACACCTTC.

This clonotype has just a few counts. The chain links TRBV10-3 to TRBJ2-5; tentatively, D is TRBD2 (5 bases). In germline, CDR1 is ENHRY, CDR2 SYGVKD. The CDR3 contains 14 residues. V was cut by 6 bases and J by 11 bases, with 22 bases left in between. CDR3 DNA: TGTGCCATCAGCCCTCTACGAGGGTACAATGAGCAGTACTTC. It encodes CAISPLRGYNEQYF.

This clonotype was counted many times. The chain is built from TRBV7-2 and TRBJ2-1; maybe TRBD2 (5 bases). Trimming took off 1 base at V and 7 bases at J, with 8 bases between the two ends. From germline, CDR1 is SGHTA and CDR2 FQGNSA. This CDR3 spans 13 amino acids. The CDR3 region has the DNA TGTGCCAGCAGCTTAGATAGCGTAAATGAGCAGTTCTTC. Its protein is CASSLDSVNEQFF. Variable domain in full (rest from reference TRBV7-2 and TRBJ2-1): GAGVSQSPSNKVTEKGKDVELRCDPISGHTALYWYRQSLGQGLEFLIYFQGNSAPDKSGLPSDRFSAERTGGSVSTLTIQRTQQEDSAVYLCASSLDSVNEQFFGPGTRLTVL.

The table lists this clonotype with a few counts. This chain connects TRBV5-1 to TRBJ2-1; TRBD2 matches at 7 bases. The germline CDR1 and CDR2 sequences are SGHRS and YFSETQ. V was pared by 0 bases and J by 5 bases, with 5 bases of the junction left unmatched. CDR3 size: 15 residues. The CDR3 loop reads CASSLASGVHNEQFF. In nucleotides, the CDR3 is TGCGCCAGCAGCTTGGCCAGCGGGGTCCACAATGAGCAGTTCTTC.

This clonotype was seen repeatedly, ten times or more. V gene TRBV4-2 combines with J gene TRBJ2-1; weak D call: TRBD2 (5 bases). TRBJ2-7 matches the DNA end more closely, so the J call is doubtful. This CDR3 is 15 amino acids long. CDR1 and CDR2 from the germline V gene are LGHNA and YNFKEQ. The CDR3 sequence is CASSQETAVYNEQYF. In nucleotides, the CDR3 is TGTGCCAGCAGCCAAGAAACAGCGGTCTACAATGAGCAGTACTTC.

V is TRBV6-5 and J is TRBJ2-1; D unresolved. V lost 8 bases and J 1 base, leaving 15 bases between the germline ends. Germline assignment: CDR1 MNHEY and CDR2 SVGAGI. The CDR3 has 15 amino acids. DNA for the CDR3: TGTGCCAGCGCAGGTCAAGGGATTTCCTACAATGAGCAGTTCTTC. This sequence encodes CASAGQGISYNEQFF.

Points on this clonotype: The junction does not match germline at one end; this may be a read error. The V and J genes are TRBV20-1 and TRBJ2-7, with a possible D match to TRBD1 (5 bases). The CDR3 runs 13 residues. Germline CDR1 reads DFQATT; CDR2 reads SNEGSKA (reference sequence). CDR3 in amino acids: CSARTRNSYGQYF. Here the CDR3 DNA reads TGCAGTGCTCGGACAAGAAACTCCTACGGGCAGTACTTC.

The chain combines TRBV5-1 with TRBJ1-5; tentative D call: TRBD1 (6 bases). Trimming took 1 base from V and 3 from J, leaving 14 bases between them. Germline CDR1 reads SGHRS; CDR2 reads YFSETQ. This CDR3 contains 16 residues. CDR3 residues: CASSLSGDMDNQPQHF. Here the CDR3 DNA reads TGCGCCAGCAGCTTGTCGGGGGACATGGACAATCAGCCCCAGCATTTT.

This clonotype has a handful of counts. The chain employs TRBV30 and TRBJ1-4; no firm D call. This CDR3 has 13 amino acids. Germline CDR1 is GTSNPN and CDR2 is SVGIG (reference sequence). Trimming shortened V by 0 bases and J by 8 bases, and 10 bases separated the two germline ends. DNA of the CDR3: TGTGCCTGGAGTGTAGCGGCCGAAGAAAAACTGTTTTTT. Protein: CAWSVAAEEKLFF.

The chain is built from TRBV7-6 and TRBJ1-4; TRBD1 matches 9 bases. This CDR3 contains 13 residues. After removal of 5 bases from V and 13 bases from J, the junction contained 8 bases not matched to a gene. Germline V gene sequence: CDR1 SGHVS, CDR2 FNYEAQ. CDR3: CASSATGTGLLFF. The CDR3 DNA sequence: TGTGCCAGCAGCGCGACCGGGACAGGGTTACTGTTTTTT. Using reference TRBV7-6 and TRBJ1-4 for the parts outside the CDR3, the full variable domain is GAGVSQSPRYKVTKRGQDVALRCDPISGHVSLYWYRQALGQGPEFLTYFNYEAQQDKSGLPNDRFSAERPEGSISTLTIQRTEQRDSAMYRCASSATGTGLLFFGSGTQLSVL.

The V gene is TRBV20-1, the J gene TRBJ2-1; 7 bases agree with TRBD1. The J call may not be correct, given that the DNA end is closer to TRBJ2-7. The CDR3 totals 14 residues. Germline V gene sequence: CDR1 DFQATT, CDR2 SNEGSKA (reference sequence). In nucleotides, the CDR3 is TGCAGTGCTGGCTTAACAGGGGCATACAATGAGCAGTACTTC. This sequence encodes CSAGLTGAYNEQYF.

Written as DNA, the CDR3 is TGTGCCATCAGTGAGACAGGCCGCAATCAGCCCCAGCATTTT. Translation: CAISETGRNQPQHF. The chain couples TRBV10-3 to TRBJ1-5, with D possibly matching TRBD1 (5 bases). The CDR3 spans 14 residues. Trimming removed 2 bases at V and 2 bases at J, with 7 bases between. Germline CDR1 reads ENHRY; CDR2 reads SYGVKD.

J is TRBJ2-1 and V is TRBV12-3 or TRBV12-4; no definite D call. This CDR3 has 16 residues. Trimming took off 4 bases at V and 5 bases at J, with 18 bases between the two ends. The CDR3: CASSYQLLLGHNEQFF. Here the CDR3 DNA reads TGTGCCAGCAGTTACCAATTGCTGCTAGGTCACAATGAGCAGTTCTTC.

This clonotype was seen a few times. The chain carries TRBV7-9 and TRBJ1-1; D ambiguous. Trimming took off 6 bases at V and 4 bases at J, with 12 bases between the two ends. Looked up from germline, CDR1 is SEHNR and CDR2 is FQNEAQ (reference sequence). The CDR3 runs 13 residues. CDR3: CASSALDSTEAFF. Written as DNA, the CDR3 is TGTGCCAGCAGTGCTTTGGACTCCACTGAAGCTTTCTTT.

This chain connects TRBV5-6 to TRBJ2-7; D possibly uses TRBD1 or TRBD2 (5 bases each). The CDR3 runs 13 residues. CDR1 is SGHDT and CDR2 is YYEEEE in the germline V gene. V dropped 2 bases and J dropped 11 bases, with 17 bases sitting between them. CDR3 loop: CASSFGTADVKYF. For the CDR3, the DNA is TGTGCCAGCAGCTTTGGGACGGCTGATGTCAAGTACTTC.

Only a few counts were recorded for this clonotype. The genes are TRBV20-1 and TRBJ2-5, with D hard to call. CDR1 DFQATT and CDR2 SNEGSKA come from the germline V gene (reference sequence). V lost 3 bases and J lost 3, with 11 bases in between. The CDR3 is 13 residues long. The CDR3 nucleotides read TGCAGTGCTAGCCGGAACAGCAAAGAGACCCAGTACTTC. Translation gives CSASRNSKETQYF.

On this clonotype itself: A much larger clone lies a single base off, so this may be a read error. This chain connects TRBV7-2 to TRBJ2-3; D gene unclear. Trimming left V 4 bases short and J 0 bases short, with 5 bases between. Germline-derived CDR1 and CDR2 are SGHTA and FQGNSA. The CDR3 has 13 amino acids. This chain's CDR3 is CASSCDSTDTQYF. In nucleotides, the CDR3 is TGTGCCAGCAGCTGTGACAGCACAGATACGCAGTATTTT. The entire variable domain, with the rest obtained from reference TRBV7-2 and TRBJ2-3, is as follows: GAGVSQSPSNKVTEKGKDVELRCDPISGHTALYWYRQSLGQGLEFLIYFQGNSAPDKSGLPSDRFSAERTGGSVSTLTIQRTQQEDSAVYLCASSCDSTDTQYFGPGTRLTVL.

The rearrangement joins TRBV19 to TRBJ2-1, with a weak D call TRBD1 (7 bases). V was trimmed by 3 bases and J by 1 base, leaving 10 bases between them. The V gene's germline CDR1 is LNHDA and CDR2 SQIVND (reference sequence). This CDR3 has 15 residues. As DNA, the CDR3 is TGTGCCAGTAGTATCGGGGGACAGTCCTACAATGAGCAGTTCTTC. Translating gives CASSIGGQSYNEQFF.

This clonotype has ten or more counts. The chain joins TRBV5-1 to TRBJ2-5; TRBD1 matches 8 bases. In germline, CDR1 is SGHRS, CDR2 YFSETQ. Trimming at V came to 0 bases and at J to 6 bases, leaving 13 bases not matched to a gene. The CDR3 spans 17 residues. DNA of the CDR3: TGCGCCAGCAGCTTGGAAATTGGGACAGGTGTTATTCAGACCCAGTACTTC. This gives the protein CASSLEIGTGVIQTQYF.

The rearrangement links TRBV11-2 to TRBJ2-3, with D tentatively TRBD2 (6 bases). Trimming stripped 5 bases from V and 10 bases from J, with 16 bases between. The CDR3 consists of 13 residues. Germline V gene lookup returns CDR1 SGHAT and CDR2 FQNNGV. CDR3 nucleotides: TGTGCCAGCAGCCCTGGGGACTTACGTGCGCAGTATTTT. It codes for CASSPGDLRAQYF. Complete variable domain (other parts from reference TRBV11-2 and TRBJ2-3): EAGVAQSPRYKIIEKRQSVAFWCNPISGHATLYWYQQILGQGPKLLIQFQNNGVVDDSQLPKDRFSAERLKGVDSTLKIQPAKLEDSAVYLCASSPGDLRAQYFGPGTRLTVL.